Below are 24 T cell receptor beta chains sequenced from a single sample in a study of T cell responses to AZD1222 COVID-19 vaccine. Assay used: immunoSEQ multiplex PCR; TCRdb lists only in-frame clones, some missing. Of over 150,000 clones in the sample, 85% to 90% were seen once. Here the sequenced sample was peripheral blood, taken on day 0 of AZD1222 vaccination. The receptors derive from an adult in good health.

The V call is TRBV24-1, the J call TRBJ1-5; 9 bases map to TRBD1. Germline trimming cut 5 bases from V and 0 bases from J; bases unmatched to any gene: 13. Germline CDR1 reads KGHDR; CDR2 reads SFDVKD. CDR3 length equals 19 residues. CDR3 amino acids: CATSGSPGQGGNSNQPQHF. As DNA, the CDR3 is TGTGCCACCAGTGGTTCCCCGGGACAGGGTGGGAATAGCAATCAGCCCCAGCATTTT.

This clone has just a few counts. This chain joins TRBV4-1 and TRBJ2-3; the D gene is possibly TRBD1 (5 bases). Trimming removed 1 base from V and 2 bases from J, with 7 bases in between. This CDR3 region has 14 residues. Germline CDR1 MGHRA, CDR2 YSYEKL. CDR3 sequence reads: CASSQVTVTDTQYF. As DNA, the CDR3 is TGCGCCAGCAGCCAAGTGACAGTCACAGATACGCAGTATTTT.

This clone was counted a single time. CDR3 loop: CATPSGASSYEQYF. CDR3 in DNA: TGTGCCACCCCCTCGGGGGCAAGCTCCTACGAGCAGTACTTC. The rearrangement links TRBV30 to TRBJ2-7, with D perhaps assigned TRBD1 or TRBD2 (6 bases each). Between the trimmed V and J ends, which lost 8 bases and 0 bases, there was a span of 17 bases. Per the germline V gene, CDR1 is GTSNPN and CDR2 is SVGIG (reference sequence). This CDR3 contains 14 residues. Based on the CDR3 plus reference TRBV30 and TRBJ2-7, the full variable domain is SQTIHQWPATLVQPVGSPLSLECTVEGTSNPNLYWYRQAAGRGLQLLFYSVGIGQISSEVPQNLSASRPQDRQFILSSKKLLLSDSGFYLCATPSGASSYEQYFGPGTRLTVT.

The chain carries TRBV6-5 and TRBJ1-6, with 7 nucleotides matching TRBD1. Trimming took 2 bases from V and 4 from J; bases not matched to a gene: 5. This CDR3 region has 16 residues. Germline CDR1 reads MNHEY; CDR2 reads SVGAGI. The CDR3 region is CASSYAGQLYNSPLHF. For the CDR3, the DNA is TGTGCCAGCAGTTACGCGGGACAGCTTTATAATTCACCCCTCCACTTT.

The genes are TRBV19 and TRBJ2-3; 7 bases align to TRBD1. Losses at the gene ends were 7 bases for V and 6 bases for J; bases not matched to a gene: 7. Germline V gene data show CDR1 as LNHDA and CDR2 as SQIVND (reference sequence). The CDR3 extends over 13 amino acids. The DNA for the CDR3 is TGTGCCAGTATTGACAGGGTGGGGGATACGCAGTATTTT. Translating it yields CASIDRVGDTQYF.

The V gene is TRBV5-1, the J gene TRBJ1-6, with a weak D call TRBD1 (5 bases). CDR1 is SGHRS, CDR2 YFSETQ, per germline. The CDR3 spans 15 residues. V lost 0 bases and J 10 bases, leaving 14 bases between the germline ends. CDR3: CASSLDVRAPSPLHF. CDR3 nucleotides: TGCGCCAGCAGCTTGGATGTCAGGGCTCCCTCACCCCTCCACTTT.

This chain joins TRBV3-1 (or the pseudogene TRBV3-2) and TRBJ2-5, with D perhaps matching TRBD2 (7 bases). Trimming left V 1 base short and J 4 bases short, with 16 bases between. The CDR3 covers 16 residues. CDR1 and CDR2 from the germline V gene are LGHDT and YNNKEL (reference sequence). The CDR3 bases are TGTGCCAGCAGCCAAGGATGGTCCGGGGGGCGAGAGACCCAGTACTTC. Translated, it gives CASSQGWSGGRETQYF.

The chain uses TRBV30 and TRBJ2-5; D unresolved. Trimming cost V 3 bases and J 1 base, with 6 bases left between them. CDR1 and CDR2 (germline): GTSNPN, SVGIG (reference sequence). This CDR3 comprises 12 residues. The CDR3 region has the DNA TGTGCCTGGAGCCCGGGCCAAGAGACCCAGTACTTC. Translation: CAWSPGQETQYF.

Concerning this clone: In the same sample, other DNA sequences code for this CDR3. The chain couples TRBV28 to TRBJ2-3, with 7 nucleotides matching TRBD1. After removal of 3 bases from V and 0 bases from J, the junction contained 0 bases not matched to a gene. The CDR3 consists of 14 residues. Per germline, CDR1 MDHEN and CDR2 SYDVKM. The CDR3 region is CASSLGQSTDTQYF. The CDR3 region has the DNA TGTGCCAGCAGTTTGGGACAGAGCACAGATACGCAGTATTTT.

This clone has just a few counts. The chain recombines TRBV10-1 with TRBJ2-2; D possibly corresponds to TRBD1 (5 bases). The V and J ends lost 3 bases and 5 bases respectively, with 10 bases between them. This CDR3 has 14 amino acids. Germline V lookup: CDR1 WNHNN, CDR2 SYGVQD (reference sequence). The CDR3 reads CASSEGEVTGELFF. The CDR3, as DNA: TGCGCCAGCAGTGAAGGGGAAGTGACCGGGGAGCTGTTTTTT.

The chain uses TRBV2 and TRBJ1-6; D is unclear. Trimming left V 8 bases short and J 9 bases short, with 17 bases between. The CDR3 contains 14 residues. Germline V gives CDR1 SNHLY, CDR2 FYNNEI. The CDR3 loop reads CASPPEAGFSPLHF. In DNA, the CDR3 is TGTGCCAGCCCCCCTGAGGCAGGATTTTCACCCCTCCACTTT.

V gene TRBV19 combines with J gene TRBJ1-1; D not resolved. The CDR3 is made up of 15 amino acids. CDR1 is LNHDA, CDR2 SQIVND, per germline (reference sequence). The germline V and J ends were trimmed by 7 bases and 1 base, with 16 bases remaining between them. CDR3 in amino acids: CASTIGAIANTEAFF. The CDR3 nucleotides are TGTGCCAGTACTATTGGTGCCATCGCGAACACTGAAGCTTTCTTT.

This chain joins TRBV19 and TRBJ1-5, with a tentative D call TRBD1 (5 bases). The CDR3 extends over 15 amino acids. Germline assignment: CDR1 LNHDA and CDR2 SQIVND (reference sequence). V was clipped by 6 bases and J by 4 bases, with 16 bases between them. In DNA, the CDR3 is TGTGCCAGTAGCCCTGACAGCAACGTTAATCAGCCCCAGCATTTT. Amino acid sequence: CASSPDSNVNQPQHF.

The chain joins TRBV7-2 to TRBJ2-4, with D tentatively TRBD1 or TRBD2 (6 bases each). The germline V gene has CDR1 SGHTA and CDR2 FQGNSA. Trimming took off 1 base at V and 0 bases at J, with 16 bases between the two ends. CDR3 length: 18 amino acids. The CDR3 region has the DNA TGTGCCAGCAGCTTAGAGCCGGGGGCTGACGTAGCCAAAAACATTCAGTACTTC. Residues: CASSLEPGADVAKNIQYF.

This chain uses TRBV3-1 (or the pseudogene TRBV3-2) with TRBJ2-6, with D unresolved. This CDR3 has 16 residues. The V end was cut by 3 bases, the J end by 1 base, with 10 bases between. Per germline, CDR1 LGHDT and CDR2 YNNKEL (reference sequence). The CDR3 region is CASSQYQMSGANVLTF. DNA for the CDR3: TGTGCCAGCAGCCAGTATCAGATGTCTGGGGCCAACGTCCTGACTTTC.

J is TRBJ1-5 and V is TRBV24-1; possible D gene TRBD1, 6 bases. The CDR3 loop spans 15 amino acids. Between the trimmed V and J ends, which lost 1 base and 5 bases, there was a span of 11 bases. CDR1 KGHDR and CDR2 SFDVKD come from the germline V gene. This CDR3 reads CATSDFGGGDQPQHF. CDR3 sequence (DNA): TGTGCCACCAGTGATTTTGGAGGGGGAGATCAGCCCCAGCATTTT.

In nucleotides, the CDR3 is TGTGCCAGCAGCTTCGGGACTAGCGGGGGTCAAGAGACCCAGTACTTC. This codes for CASSFGTSGGQETQYF. The chain employs TRBV11-1 and TRBJ2-5; 14 bases line up with TRBD2. CDR3 length: 16 amino acids. Germline CDR1 SGHAT, CDR2 FQDESV (reference sequence). V lost 3 bases, J lost 2 bases, and 2 bases stayed unmatched.

The chain is built from TRBV5-1 and TRBJ1-6, with D possibly TRBD1 on 5 matching bases. Between the trimmed V and J ends, which lost 1 base and 10 bases, there was a span of 15 bases. This CDR3 is built from 15 residues. Per germline, CDR1 SGHRS and CDR2 YFSETQ. CDR3 sequence: CASSLLGQGESPLHF. In DNA form, the CDR3 reads TGCGCCAGCAGCTTGCTTGGGCAGGGAGAATCACCCCTCCACTTT.

The V call is TRBV5-1, the J call TRBJ2-5, with TRBD1 as a possible D gene (6 bases). The CDR3 is 16 residues long. Trimming pared 3 bases from V and 5 bases from J, leaving 20 bases between. CDR1 is SGHRS and CDR2 is YFSETQ in the germline V gene. Here the CDR3 reads CASSSGTSKSGETQYF. CDR3 bases: TGCGCCAGCAGCTCGGGGACATCCAAATCTGGGGAGACCCAGTACTTC.

This clone has only one observation. The rearrangement uses TRBV3-1 (or the pseudogene TRBV3-2) and TRBJ1-2; no clear D gene. V lost 1 base, J lost 12 bases, and 24 bases lay in between. This CDR3 region has 16 residues. Germline assignment: CDR1 LGHDT and CDR2 YNNKEL (reference sequence). The CDR3 coding sequence is TGTGCCAGCAGCCAAGCTCCGAGGCCGGGCACGGGCGGAGACACCTTC. Its protein product is CASSQAPRPGTGGDTF.

This chain connects TRBV18 to TRBJ2-5; D is perhaps TRBD1 (6 bases). The CDR3 sequence is 13 residues long. Germline V gene sequence: CDR1 KGHSH, CDR2 LQKENI. Trimming cost V 4 bases and J 3 bases, with 9 bases left between them. CDR3 coding DNA: TGTGCCAGCTCACGGGGACACGAAGAGACCCAGTACTTC. It is translated as CASSRGHEETQYF.

This clone is a singleton in its sample. The chain links TRBV15 to TRBJ2-7, with 9 bases identical to TRBD2. Germline values: CDR1 LNHNV, CDR2 YYDKDF (reference sequence). The CDR3 runs 14 residues. With 3 bases clipped from V and 3 bases from J, the junction kept 3 bases outside the gene matches. The CDR3 DNA follows: TGTGCCACCAGCAGTTTTAGCGGGGGCTACGAGCAGTACTTC. It yields the protein CATSSFSGGYEQYF.

This chain joins TRBV7-2 and TRBJ2-3; D gene uncertain. The CDR3 loop spans 15 amino acids. Germline assignment: CDR1 SGHTA and CDR2 FQGNSA. The ends were cut back, 1 base at V and 6 bases at J, with 14 bases in the middle. CDR3 loop: CASSLDGSPADTQYF. The DNA for the CDR3 is TGTGCCAGCAGCTTAGATGGCTCCCCAGCGGATACGCAGTATTTT.

The chain joins TRBV3-1 (or the pseudogene TRBV3-2) to TRBJ1-1; 8 bases align to TRBD1. In germline, CDR1 is LGHDT, CDR2 YNNKEL (reference sequence). V was pared by 5 bases and J by 4 bases, with 6 bases of the junction left unmatched. CDR3 size: 14 residues. The CDR3 is CASSFRTGSTEAFF. The CDR3 region has the DNA TGTGCCAGCAGCTTCCGGACAGGGTCCACTGAAGCTTTCTTT.